This T cell receptor (beta chain) stems from a study of blood T cell repertoires in COVID-19. Assay used: immunoSEQ multiplex PCR; TCRdb lists only in-frame clones, some missing. The sample lists just over 95,000 clones, 90% occurring once. The CDR3 sequence is 15 residues long. Trimming cost V 8 bases and J 0 bases, with 14 bases left between them. The germline gives CDR1 SQVTM, CDR2 ANQGSEA. The sample taken for sequencing was peripheral blood. The chain uses TRBV29-1 and TRBJ1-6; D remains unclear. This clonotype originated in a man in his sixties with acute or convalescent COVID-19. CDR3: CSIQMGSSYNSPLHF. The CDR3, as DNA: TGCAGCATACAAATGGGGAGCTCCTATAATTCACCCCTCCACTTT.